These T cell receptor beta chains were read from a single sample in a study of T-cell memory formation after mild COVID-19. TCRdb ran MiXCR on the 5' RACE reads and lists one entry per CDR3 protein. The sample consists of some 30,000 distinct CDR3 sequences, less than 7.5% of them appearing once. Sample: PBMCs or a T cell subset sorted from them (not recorded which). The receptors here all came from an adult woman who had mild COVID-19 (a few samples of this study predate the infection). Cell type and time point are not known. CDR3s include the opening cysteine and the closing phenylalanine or tryptophan. The D gene is left open where the match is weak. Size is stated as once, few, many or a size class.

>TRBD1|TRBJ1-1|many|TRBV7-6
CASGQGDMEGTEAFF
TGTGCCAGCGGCCAGGGGGACATGGAAGGAACTGAAGCTTTCTTT
>NA|TRBJ2-3|many|TRBV11-3
CASSYGFDTQYF
TGTGCCAGCAGCTACGGGTTCGATACGCAGTATTTT
>TRBD1|TRBJ2-3|many|TRBV5-5
CASSLGFDRGNTQYF
TGTGCCAGCAGCTTGGGCTTCGACAGGGGAAATACGCAGTATTTT
>TRBD1|TRBJ1-5|many|TRBV7-8
CASSGYRDSSNQPQHF
TGTGCCAGCAGCGGATACCGGGACAGTAGCAATCAGCCCCAGCATTTT
>NA|TRBJ2-1|medium-sized|TRBV5-1
CASSLNPAEQFF
TGCGCCAGCAGCTTGAACCCGGCGGAGCAGTTCTTC
>TRBD1|TRBJ2-2|many|TRBV11-3
CASSFSGQGFTGELFF
TGTGCCAGCAGCTTTTCCGGACAGGGGTTCACCGGGGAGCTGTTTTTT
>TRBD2|TRBJ2-7|many|TRBV12-3/TRBV12-4
CASSPGLAYEQYF
TGTGCCAGCAGTCCGGGACTAGCCTACGAGCAGTACTTC
>NA|TRBJ2-2|many|TRBV12-3/TRBV12-4
CASSLGVDILGPLELFF
TGTGCCAGCAGCCTAGGGGTCGACATCCTGGGTCCCCTTGAGCTGTTTTTT
>TRBD2|TRBJ2-1|medium-sized|TRBV4-1
CASSRGLAGGTGNEQFF
TGCGCCAGCAGCCGCGGACTAGCGGGGGGGACGGGCAATGAGCAGTTCTTC
>NA|TRBJ1-6|many|TRBV5-1
CASSLEGQGLLKNSPLHF
TGCGCCAGCAGCTTGGAGGGGCAGGGGCTGCTAAAAAATTCACCCCTCCACTTT
>TRBD2|TRBJ2-2|many|TRBV24-1
CATSDRGLAGVTGELFF
TGTGCCACCAGTGATAGGGGACTAGCGGGAGTGACCGGGGAGCTGTTTTTT
>NA|TRBJ2-1|many|TRBV7-2
CASTDEGGADEQFF
TGTGCCAGCACCGACGAGGGGGGTGCGGATGAGCAGTTCTTC
>TRBD2|TRBJ2-1|many|TRBV9
CASSVGSGLAGRSYNEQFF
TGTGCCAGCAGCGTAGGTTCGGGACTAGCGGGCCGCTCCTACAATGAGCAGTTCTTC
>TRBD1|TRBJ2-3|many|TRBV6-5
CASRTDRASDTQYF
TGTGCCAGCAGGACGGACAGGGCCTCAGATACGCAGTATTTT